Shown below are 17 T cell receptor beta chains from a single sample sequenced in a study of regulatory T cells in long-lasting Graves disease. The time point is: persistent/refractory GD, antithyroid drugs over 5 years with positive TRAb. From PBMCs, RNA was extracted and then used to make the TCR library. Assembly of TCR beta libraries relied on iRepertoire HTBI primers together with Arm-PCR of CDR3 regions. In TCRdb, the multiplex PCR reads were re-called with MiXCR into one record per CDR3 protein. Of some 430,000 distinct CDR3 sequences in the sample, about a fifth were seen once. Sequenced here: peripheral blood mononuclear cells (PBMCs), sampled when the disease was refractory, from a patient treated with antithyroid drugs. Receptors were obtained from a female donor with Graves disease.

This clonotype was observed a handful of times. The rearrangement joins TRBV10-3 to TRBJ2-1, with 8 bases aligning to TRBD2. This CDR3 region has 14 residues. From germline, CDR1 is ENHRY and CDR2 SYGVKD. J lost 5 bases, V lost 7 bases, and 7 bases had no gene match. Here the CDR3 reads CAITPGTRNNEQFF. The DNA of the CDR3 is TGTGCCATCACCCCGGGGACTAGGAACAATGAGCAGTTCTTC.

This clonotype occurred many times. The chain links TRBV28 to TRBJ2-7; 8 bases align to TRBD1. Germline V gene data show CDR1 as MDHEN and CDR2 as SYDVKM. The junction had 10 bases not matched to a gene; V was cut back by 6 bases and J by 0 bases. The CDR3 extends over 16 amino acids. CDR3 sequence: CASSSPGQASSYEQYF. Here the CDR3 DNA reads TGTGCCAGCAGCTCACCGGGACAGGCAAGCTCCTACGAGCAGTACTTC.

Ten or more counts support this clonotype. The chain couples TRBV6-5 to TRBJ2-5; no clear D. From germline, CDR1 is MNHEY and CDR2 SVGAGI. CDR3 length: 17 amino acids. V lost 0 bases, J lost 3 bases, and 17 bases lay in between. The DNA of the CDR3 is TGTGCCAGCAGTTACTCGAGTAGAGGTTCTGAGAAAGAGACCCAGTACTTC. It yields the protein CASSYSSRGSEKETQYF.

Remarks on this clonotype: Sequence at one end of the junction differs from germline and may be a read error. This rearrangement joins TRBV6-5 to TRBJ1-6; D is unresolved. The CDR3 runs to 15 residues. Germline V CDR1 and CDR2: MNHEY, SVGAGI. CDR3 DNA: TGTGCCAGCAGTGACTCGAACCTCCTGAATTCACCCCTCCACTTT. Amino acids: CASSDSNLLNSPLHF.

This clonotype was counted many times. The chain joins TRBV7-8 to TRBJ1-4; 7 bases are a match to TRBD1. CDR1 is SGHVS, CDR2 FQNEAQ, per germline. The CDR3 covers 15 residues. Trimming at V came to 5 bases and at J to 4 bases, leaving 7 bases not matched to a gene. This chain's CDR3 is CASSALTGINEKLFF. DNA for the CDR3: TGTGCCAGCAGCGCGTTGACAGGGATTAATGAAAAACTGTTTTTT.

This clonotype has a count of ten or more. The J gene is TRBJ2-1, the V gene TRBV12-3 or TRBV12-4; TRBD2 aligns across 11 bases. This CDR3 is 16 amino acids long. V was pared by 5 bases and J by 2 bases, with 5 bases of the junction left unmatched. Written as DNA, the CDR3 is TGTGCCAGCAGTAGTAGCGGGGGGGTAACCTACAATGAGCAGTTCTTC. Its protein is CASSSSGGVTYNEQFF.

Only one count was recorded for this clonotype. The gene calls are TRBV12-3 or TRBV12-4 and TRBJ1-1, with 8 bases that match TRBD1. The J segment lost 10 bases and the V segment lost 7 bases, leaving 11 bases of the junction unmatched. The CDR3 is 13 residues long. The CDR3 protein is CASTPDRARGAFF. The CDR3 DNA reads as TGTGCCAGCACCCCGGACAGGGCCCGAGGAGCTTTCTTT.

This clonotype has at least ten counts. Germline is not matched at one junction end, which may reflect a read error. This chain connects TRBV5-1 to TRBJ1-1; D call uncertain. The CDR3 totals 13 residues. CDR1 and CDR2 (germline): SGHRS, YFSETQ. CDR3 bases: TGCGCCAGCAGTTTGGAGATAGGCACTGAAGCTTTCTTT. Its translation: CASSLEIGTEAFF.

J is TRBJ1-1 and V is TRBV5-4, with 7 bases aligning to TRBD1. J gave up 1 base and V 3 bases, and 6 bases lay outside the gene matches. The CDR3 covers 15 residues. In germline, CDR1 is SGHNT, CDR2 YYREEE (reference sequence). As DNA, the CDR3 is TGTGCCAGCAGCTCCAAGACAGGGAAGAACACTGAAGCTTTCTTT. It is translated as CASSSKTGKNTEAFF.

The V and J genes are TRBV30 and TRBJ1-5; D is uncertain. The V end lost 3 bases, the J end lost 5 bases, and 11 bases lay between the germline ends. CDR1 and CDR2 from the germline V gene are GTSNPN and SVGIG (reference sequence). The length of the CDR3 is 13 residues. The CDR3 region has the DNA TGTGCCTGGAGCCTAGGGCTAGATCAGCCCCAGCATTTT. Residues: CAWSLGLDQPQHF.

V is TRBV20-1 and J is TRBJ1-2; 7 nucleotides agree with TRBD1. The germline CDR1 and CDR2 sequences are DFQATT and SNEGSKA (reference sequence). The J segment lost 6 bases and the V segment lost 2 bases, leaving 15 bases of the junction unmatched. This CDR3 comprises 16 residues. DNA for the CDR3: TGCAGTGCTAGACCACCGGGACAGATGGATGGGGATGGCTACACCTTC. Translation: CSARPPGQMDGDGYTF.

This clonotype has at least ten counts. This rearrangement joins TRBV12-3 or TRBV12-4 to TRBJ1-5, with D unresolved. The CDR3 runs to 11 residues. V was cut by 4 bases and J by 9 bases, with 7 bases left in between. In nucleotides, the CDR3 is TGTGCCAGCAGTTATCAACCGCCCCAGCATTTT. This gives the protein CASSYQPPQHF.

The chain is built from TRBV24-1 and TRBJ1-1, with D maybe TRBD1 (5 bases). V was clipped by 4 bases and J by 7 bases, with 12 bases between them. This CDR3 contains 13 residues. Germline V gene lookup returns CDR1 KGHDR and CDR2 SFDVKD. The CDR3: CATSEQDSHEAFF. The CDR3 region has the DNA TGTGCCACCAGTGAACAAGACAGCCATGAAGCTTTCTTT.

This clonotype was detected ten times or more. This chain uses TRBV7-2 with TRBJ2-5; 8 nucleotides align to TRBD1. Germline values: CDR1 SGHTA, CDR2 FQGNSA. The V and J ends lost 5 bases and 2 bases, in that order; junction bases with no gene match: 10. The CDR3 runs to 16 residues. In DNA, the CDR3 is TGTGCCAGCAGCGAAGGACAGGGTGGTGGACAAGAGACCCAGTACTTC. It specifies CASSEGQGGGQETQYF.

This clonotype was detected ten times or more. This chain uses TRBV6-1 with TRBJ1-4; unclear D gene. This CDR3 comprises 14 residues. CDR1 and CDR2 from the germline V gene are MNHNS and SASEGT. The V end was cut by 6 bases, the J end by 0 bases, with 8 bases between. CDR3 DNA: TGTGCCAGCAGAGATGTACCAACTAATGAAAAACTGTTTTTT. Translating gives CASRDVPTNEKLFF.

The V gene is TRBV7-9, the J gene TRBJ1-1; no clear D. The CDR3 consists of 10 residues. Looked up from germline, CDR1 is SEHNR and CDR2 is FQNEAQ (reference sequence). V lost 4 bases to trimming and J lost 11 bases, with 8 bases between them. This chain's CDR3 is CASSYQQAFF. CDR3 DNA sequence: TGTGCCAGCAGCTACCAACAGGCTTTCTTT.

In this sample, this clonotype turned up many times. This chain links TRBV3-1 with TRBJ2-5; D ambiguous. V lost 7 bases and J lost 1, with 7 bases in between. Per the germline V gene, CDR1 is LGHDT and CDR2 is YNNKEL (reference sequence). The CDR3 contains 12 residues. The CDR3 DNA reads as TGTGCCAGCACCTCCTTCCAAGAGACCCAGTACTTC. Translating gives CASTSFQETQYF.